Sequencing of this TCR beta chain was carried out in a study of shared clonotypes between healthy human individuals. For the study at large: Contributing individuals were a couple of females and three males aged 18 to 49.

In regard to this clone: Its specificity is not known.

The data were produced by immunoSEQ multiplex PCR, yet TCRdb's version contains in-frame clones alone and is incomplete. Seen here are roughly 2,500,000 clones, over 85% observed once, and the top ten hold approximately 0.37%. Donors included only healthy HIV-negative adults lacking recent acute infections or vaccinations. V gave up 4 bases and J gave up 5 bases, with 14 bases separating them. CDR1 and CDR2 (germline): MNHNY, SVGAGI (reference sequence). The CDR3 sequence is 14 residues long. Whole-study results and caveats: Sharing across a handful of donors was seen in 4.5% to 5.5% of naive CD4 clonotypes.

Sequencing was done on a sample of naive CD4+ T cells from PBMCs. Subset described: CD45RA+ positively selected. The source of this sequence is a man aged 18 to 30 in good health. Some clones in this sample may be carry-over from other donors' samples. The J gene is TRBJ2-5, the V gene TRBV6-6; D possibly corresponds to TRBD1 (6 bases). DNA for the CDR3: TGTGCCAGCAGTTGGGACACGCTAGGGGAGACCCAGTACTTC. Translation: CASSWDTLGETQYF.